The T cell receptor beta chain described here comes from a study of blood T cell repertoires in COVID-19 (dated by TCRdb to about 2020). Regarding the research as a whole: Samples from collaborators originated in the United States, Italy and Spain and spanned both the acute and convalescent phases of COVID-19. Samples were obtained from the ongoing ImmuneRACE study (first 160 participants) and from over 1,000 subjects provided by 6 global collaborators. The material from the prospective study consisted of cDNA or gDNA derived from T cells, B-cell-depleted T cells, or PBMCs. A de-identified subject ID, COVID-19 status, age in years and sex were almost always included in the sample metadata. The dataset comprised deeply sampled blood TCRbeta repertoires from subjects exposed to, actively infected with, or recovered from COVID-19. The repertoires were released in a freely available public database intended as a resource for research on the immune response to SARS-CoV-2. HLA class I and class II types, where available, came from metadata supplied by the sample provider rather than from assay-based typing.

In the prospective study, participants were 18 to 89 years old, resided in approximately 25 geographic areas of the United States, and were enrolled through a virtual design. In the prospective study, participants were assigned to cohorts based on the clinical history participants reported in a screening survey and a study questionnaire. A participant counted as exposed if, within 2 weeks of entering the study, that participant had been in contact with someone who had a PCR-confirmed or clinician-diagnosed COVID-19 case. Mobile phlebotomists in the prospective study collected whole blood, serum and a nasopharyngeal or oropharyngeal swab from every participant. Participants in the prospective study had the option to provide additional blood draws and questionnaires over a roughly two-month period. Before DNA extraction, prospective study blood samples were shipped either frozen or at room temperature.

Reading the germline V gene (reference sequence) gives CDR1 MNHEY and CDR2 SMNVEV. The cysteine opens and the phenylalanine closes a CDR3 of 13 amino acids. Of the read, only the CDR3 DNA is kept; its 39 bases are in frame from base 1. V is reduced by 5 bases and J by 8 bases, leaving a spacing of 12 bases between them. The immunoSEQ Assay, a bias-controlled multiplex PCR, was used to amplify TCRbeta CDR3 regions from genomic DNA. On the authors' methods: The number of nucleated cells in each sample was estimated by amplification of reference gene primers within the assay. To quantify the absolute abundance of each unique TCRbeta CDR3 rearrangement, sequence reads were collapsed and filtered. For each sample, productive Simpson clonality was calculated as the square root of Simpson's diversity index across productive rearrangements. TCRdb stores this immuneACCESS table with in-frame sequences only. Part of the clones is absent; in the studies checked, under half of the shortfall reflects unresolved V genes, and no reason is known for the rest. V, J and clone size are those of that table, while D and trimming were read from the DNA. Present in this sample are some 300,000 clones, just under 90% of which were seen just once. Jointly, the top ten make up less than 3.5% of the sample.

A note on this clone: Its recognized antigen is unknown. Per-nucleotide qualities are absent, and no much larger clonotype sits a single base away.

On the study overall, not on this receptor specifically: The quantity of clinical and demographic metadata differed by source and by participant and was supplied without curation.

This clonotype originated in a woman aged 45-59 years who had been exposed to COVID-19. The rearrangement joined TRBV27 to TRBJ1-4; the D gene is perhaps TRBD1, from 5 matching bases. The material sequenced was PBMCs or T cells enriched from blood (not recorded which). The CDR3 loop reads CASSPREGEKLFF. The nucleotide sequence is TGTGCCAGCAGTCCCAGGGAAGGCGAAAAACTGTTTTTT.